Presented here are 5 T cell receptor beta chains from one specimen sequenced in a study of T cell changes during pregnancy in multiple sclerosis. Profiled with immunoSEQ multiplex PCR; TCRdb holds only in-frame clones, not every one. Of more than 55,000 clones in the sample, approximately 89% were seen once. Specimen: peripheral blood, collected in the second trimester of pregnancy. The receptors originated from a female donor with multiple sclerosis, enrolled in a pregnancy study.

The chain is built from TRBV6-1 and TRBJ1-2, with D unclear. The CDR3 runs to 13 residues. Trimming left V 3 bases short and J 9 bases short, with 14 bases between. Germline V gives CDR1 MNHNS, CDR2 SASEGT. CDR3 loop: CASSDPLGVSYTF. CDR3 sequence (DNA): TGTGCCAGCAGTGACCCCCTCGGGGTTAGCTACACCTTC.

V is TRBV28 and J is TRBJ1-1; 10 nucleotides align to TRBD1. CDR3 size: 16 residues. Germline CDR1 MDHEN, CDR2 SYDVKM. The V gene end was trimmed by 4 bases and the J gene end by 5 bases; junction bases not matched to a gene: 10. In DNA, the CDR3 is TGTGCCAGCAGTTGGAGGGGGACAGGGGTGAGAACTGAAGCTTTCTTT. This codes for CASSWRGTGVRTEAFF.

This rearrangement joins TRBV9 to TRBJ2-2, with 12 bases fitting TRBD2. There are 18 residues in the CDR3. The J segment lost 4 bases and the V segment lost 0 bases, leaving 7 bases of the junction unmatched. The germline V gene has CDR1 SGDLS and CDR2 YYNGEE. CDR3 sequence: CASSVEGLAGSATGELFF. CDR3 bases: TGTGCCAGCAGCGTAGAGGGACTAGCGGGTTCCGCCACCGGGGAGCTGTTTTTT.

The V call is TRBV27, the J call TRBJ1-2; the match to TRBD1 covers 9 bases. V lost 5 bases and J lost 3; bases outside the gene matches: 7. This CDR3 region has 15 residues. The V gene's germline CDR1 is MNHEY and CDR2 SMNVEV (reference sequence). The CDR3 nucleotides are TGTGCCAGCAGTGGACCGACAGGGGGGTACTATGGCTACACCTTC. Translation gives CASSGPTGGYYGYTF.

This chain connects TRBV20-1 to TRBJ2-5; TRBD2 might be the D (6 bases). This CDR3 has 11 residues. The V gene's germline CDR1 is DFQATT and CDR2 SNEGSKA (reference sequence). In DNA, the CDR3 is TGCAGCTACGGGGGACGGGAGACCCAGTACTTC. Its translation is CSYGGRETQYF.